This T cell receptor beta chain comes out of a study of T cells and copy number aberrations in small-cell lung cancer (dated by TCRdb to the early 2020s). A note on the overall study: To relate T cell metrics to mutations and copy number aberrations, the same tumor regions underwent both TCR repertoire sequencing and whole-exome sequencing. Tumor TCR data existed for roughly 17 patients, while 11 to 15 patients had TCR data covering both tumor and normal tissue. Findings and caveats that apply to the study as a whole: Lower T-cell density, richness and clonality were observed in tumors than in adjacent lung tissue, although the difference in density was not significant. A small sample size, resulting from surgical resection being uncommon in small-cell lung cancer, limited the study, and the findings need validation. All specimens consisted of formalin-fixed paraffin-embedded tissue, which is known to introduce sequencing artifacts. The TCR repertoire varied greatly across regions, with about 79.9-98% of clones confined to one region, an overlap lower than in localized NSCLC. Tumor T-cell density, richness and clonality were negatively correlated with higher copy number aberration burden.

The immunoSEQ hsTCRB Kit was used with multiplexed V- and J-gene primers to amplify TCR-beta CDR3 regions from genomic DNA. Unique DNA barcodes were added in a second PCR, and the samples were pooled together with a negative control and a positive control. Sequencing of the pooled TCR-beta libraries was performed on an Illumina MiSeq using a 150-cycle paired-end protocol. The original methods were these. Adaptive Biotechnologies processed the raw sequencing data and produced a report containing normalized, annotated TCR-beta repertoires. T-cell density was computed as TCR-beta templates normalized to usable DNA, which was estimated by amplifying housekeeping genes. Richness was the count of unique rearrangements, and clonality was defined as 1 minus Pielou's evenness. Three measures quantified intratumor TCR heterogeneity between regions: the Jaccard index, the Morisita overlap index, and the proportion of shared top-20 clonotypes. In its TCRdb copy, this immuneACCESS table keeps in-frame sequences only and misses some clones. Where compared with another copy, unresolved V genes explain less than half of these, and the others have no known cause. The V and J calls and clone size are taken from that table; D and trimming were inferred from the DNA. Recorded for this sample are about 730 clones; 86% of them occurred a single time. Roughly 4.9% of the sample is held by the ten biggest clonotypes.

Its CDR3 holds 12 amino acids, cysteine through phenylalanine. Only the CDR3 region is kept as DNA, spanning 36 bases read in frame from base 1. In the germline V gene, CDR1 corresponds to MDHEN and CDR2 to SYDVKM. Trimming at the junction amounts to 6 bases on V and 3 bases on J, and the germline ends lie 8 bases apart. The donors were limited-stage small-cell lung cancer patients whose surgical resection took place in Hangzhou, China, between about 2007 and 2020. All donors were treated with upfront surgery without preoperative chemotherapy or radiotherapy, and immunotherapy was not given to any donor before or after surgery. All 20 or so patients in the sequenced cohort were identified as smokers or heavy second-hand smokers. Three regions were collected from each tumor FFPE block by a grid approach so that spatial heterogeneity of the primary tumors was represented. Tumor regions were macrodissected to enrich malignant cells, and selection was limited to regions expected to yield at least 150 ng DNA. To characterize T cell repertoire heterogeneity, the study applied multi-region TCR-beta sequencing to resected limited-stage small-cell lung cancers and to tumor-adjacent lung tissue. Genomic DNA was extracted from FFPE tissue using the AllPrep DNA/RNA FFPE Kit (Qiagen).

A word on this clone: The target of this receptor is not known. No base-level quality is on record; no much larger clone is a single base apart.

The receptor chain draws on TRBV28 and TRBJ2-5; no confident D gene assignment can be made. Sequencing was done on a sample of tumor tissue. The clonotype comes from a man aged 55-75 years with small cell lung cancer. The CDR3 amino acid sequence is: CASSRRKETQYF. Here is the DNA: TGTGCCAGCAGCCGGCGGAAAGAGACCCAGTACTTC.